This T cell receptor beta chain was observed in a study of STAT5B mutations in CD4+ large granular lymphocyte leukemia. Method: immunoSEQ multiplex PCR; TCRdb's copy keeps in-frame clones and lacks some. The table has 3,500 to 5,500 clones, around 77% seen once. Padova, Helsinki and Shinshu hematology units supplied the CD4+ T-LGLL patients. J gave up 4 bases and V 5 bases, and 7 bases lay outside the gene matches. CDR3 length: 17 residues. Germline V gene sequence: CDR1 SGHAT, CDR2 FQNNGV. The chain links TRBV11-2 to TRBJ2-2, with 13 bases that match TRBD2. The clonotype originates from a man between 65 and 79 years old with CD4+ T-cell large granular lymphocyte leukemia. Sequencing used PBMCs. The CDR3 protein is CASSKGLAGRATGELFF. Written as DNA, the CDR3 is TGTGCCAGCAGCAAGGGACTAGCGGGACGCGCCACCGGGGAGCTGTTTTTT.